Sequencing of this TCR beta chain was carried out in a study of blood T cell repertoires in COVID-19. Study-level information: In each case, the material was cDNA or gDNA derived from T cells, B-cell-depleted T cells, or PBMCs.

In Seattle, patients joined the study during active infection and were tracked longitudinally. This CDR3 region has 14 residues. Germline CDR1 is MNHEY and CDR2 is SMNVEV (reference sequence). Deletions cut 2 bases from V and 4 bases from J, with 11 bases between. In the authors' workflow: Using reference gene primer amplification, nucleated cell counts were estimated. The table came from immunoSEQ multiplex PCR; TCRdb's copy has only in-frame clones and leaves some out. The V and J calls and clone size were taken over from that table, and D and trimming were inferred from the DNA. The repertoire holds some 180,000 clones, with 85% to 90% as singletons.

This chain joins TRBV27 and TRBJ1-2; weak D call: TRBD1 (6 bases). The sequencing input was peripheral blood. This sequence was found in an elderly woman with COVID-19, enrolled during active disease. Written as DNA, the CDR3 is TGTGCCAGCAGTTTACGCAGGGGAGTCTATGGCTACACCTTC. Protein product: CASSLRRGVYGYTF.